A selection of T cell receptor beta chains follows, all from one sample in a study of memory CD4+ T cells and cytomegalovirus serostatus. Sequencing was performed with immunoSEQ multiplex PCR; in TCRdb, only in-frame clones are kept and a portion is missing. The data contain 80,000 to 100,000 clones, 80% of them seen just once; the ten biggest clones take up around 3.6%. The sample taken for sequencing was memory CD4+ T cells from blood. All receptors come from an adult in good health and CMV-seropositive. CDR3s leave out the opening cysteine and the closing phenylalanine or tryptophan.

j_call,v_call,cdr3_aa
TRBJ1-6,TRBV2,ASSDSLNSPLH
TRBJ2-3,TRBV11-3,ASSPSRGTDTQY
TRBJ2-5,TRBV9,ASSVGPSRETQY
TRBJ2-1,TRBV6-1,ASIPGVGSYNEQF
TRBJ2-3,TRBV11-1,ASSPRTSGSRDTQY
TRBJ1-5,TRBV5-1,ASSEGVNNQPQH
TRBJ1-2,TRBV10-3,AIRQDYGYT
TRBJ1-4,TRBV7-9,ASSFSEKLF
TRBJ2-3,TRBV11-2,ASRGTSGRAGDTQY
TRBJ2-2,TRBV11-3,ASSLDPSGSGTGELF
TRBJ1-1,TRBV10-3,AVSSSGGRDEAF
TRBJ1-1,TRBV11-3,ASSFGRNTEAF
TRBJ1-5,TRBV19,ASRGRGVDSNQPQH
TRBJ2-3,TRBV28,ASSLWGLGSDTQY
TRBJ1-2,TRBV5-4,ASSLVQGLSGYT
TRBJ2-1,TRBV7-3,ASSSTMNNEQF
TRBJ2-5,TRBV19,ASSASEYKETQY
TRBJ2-2,TRBV5-1,ASRGVTSGSFTGELF
TRBJ1-5,TRBV6-1,ASSLQRVVNQPQH
TRBJ2-5,TRBV6-1,ATLKEQGGETQY
TRBJ2-2,TRBV7-2,ASSSQGIGGLF
TRBJ1-1,TRBV19,ASSMRGAMNTEAF
TRBJ1-5,TRBV7-2,ASSLDRVRQPQH
TRBJ2-7,TRBV14,ASSQDPGTRTHEQY
TRBJ2-1,TRBV2,ASSESYMQF
TRBJ2-7,TRBV4-2,ASKPFIGREGGEQY
TRBJ2-7,TRBV6-1,ASTGLRSYEQY
TRBJ2-5,TRBV5-1,ASSVRQGQETQY
TRBJ1-2,TRBV6-1,ASSEGFSNYGYT